This T cell receptor beta chain was identified during a study of early T cells in non-severe SARS-CoV-2 infection. The V gene's germline CDR1 is MNHEY and CDR2 SMNVEV (reference sequence). CDR3 size: 16 residues. With V trimmed by 3 bases and J by 10 bases, 13 bases remained unmatched. One entry per CDR3 protein, called by TCRdb with MiXCR from the 5' RACE reads. In the table there are some 46,000 distinct CDR3 sequences, roughly 8.8% of which are singletons. The sequencing sample was made of whole blood. This rearrangement joins TRBV27 to TRBJ2-1; 9 nucleotides match TRBD2. The TCR was taken from an adult who was a healthcare worker with PCR-confirmed SARS-CoV-2 infection or an uninfected control (not recorded which). Here the CDR3 reads CASSLGRMSGRSEQFF. The DNA for the CDR3 is TGTGCCAGCAGTTTGGGTCGTATGAGCGGGAGGTCGGAGCAGTTCTTC.